These 16 T cell receptor beta chains originate from one sample sequenced in a study of cytomegalovirus exposure and HLA in healthy donors. The PCR had 60 Vbeta and 13 Jbeta primers. Clones were sequenced by immunoSEQ multiplex PCR, and TCRdb holds only the in-frame ones, with some missing. The sample shows 120,000 to 150,000 clones, around two thirds of them seen only once. Sequences were obtained from PBMCs. All receptors derive from a male donor in good health and CMV-seronegative.

The sample holds a few counts of this clone. The V gene is TRBV2, the J gene TRBJ1-2, with 10 bases lining up with TRBD1. The ends lost 6 bases at V and 8 bases at J; junction bases unmatched: 6. Germline V gene lookup returns CDR1 SNHLY and CDR2 FYNNEI. This CDR3 contains 13 residues. The CDR3: CASSDRGRGGYTF. The CDR3 bases are TGTGCCAGCAGCGACAGGGGGCGGGGAGGCTACACCTTC. Full variable domain (remainder filled in from reference TRBV2 and TRBJ1-2): EPEVTQTPSHQVTQMGQEVILRCVPISNHLYFYWYRQILGQKVEFLVSFYNNEISEKSEIFDDQFSVERPDGSNFTLKIRSTKLEDSAMYFCASSDRGRGGYTFGSGTRLTVV.

The chain uses TRBV11-1 and TRBJ2-3; D is perhaps TRBD2 (6 bases). V was cut by 1 base and J by 5 bases, with 13 bases left in between. Germline CDR1 and CDR2: SGHAT and FQDESV (reference sequence). The CDR3 covers 15 residues. The CDR3 DNA follows: TGTGCCAGCAGCTTAGGAAGGGCAGCGGGAGATACGCAGTATTTT. Protein product: CASSLGRAAGDTQYF. The complete variable domain, with remaining parts taken from reference TRBV11-1 and TRBJ2-3, reads EAEVAQSPRYKITEKSQAVAFWCDPISGHATLYWYRQILGQGPELLVQFQDESVVDDSQLPKDRFSAERLKGVDSTLKIQPAELGDSAMYLCASSLGRAAGDTQYFGPGTRLTVL.

In DNA, the CDR3 is TGTGCCAGCAGCTTAGCGGGGACACGAAGAGAGCAGTTCTTC. This sequence encodes CASSLAGTRREQFF. The V gene is TRBV7-9, the J gene TRBJ2-1; possibly TRBD1 for D (6 bases). V gave up 0 bases and J gave up 10 bases, with 13 bases separating them. Germline V gene lookup returns CDR1 SEHNR and CDR2 FQNEAQ (reference sequence). This CDR3 contains 14 residues.

The J gene is TRBJ2-1, the V gene TRBV7-6, with D unclear. Germline CDR1 reads SGHVS; CDR2 reads FNYEAQ. V gave up 1 base and J gave up 1 base, with 8 bases separating them. CDR3 size: 15 residues. CDR3 coding DNA: TGTGCCAGCAGCTTAGGGCTTAAATCCTACAATGAGCAGTTCTTC. Translated, it gives CASSLGLKSYNEQFF.

This clone appeared a few times. The chain combines TRBV29-1 with TRBJ2-1; 11 nucleotides match TRBD2. This CDR3 contains 13 residues. The germline V gene has CDR1 SQVTM and CDR2 ANQGSEA. V was pared by 0 bases and J by 12 bases, with 4 bases of the junction left unmatched. CDR3 bases: TGCAGCGTTGAAGAGGGACTAGCGGATCGGCAGTTCTTC. It translates to CSVEEGLADRQFF.

This clone was seen more than once but under ten times. CDR3 DNA: TGTGCCAGCAGCTTGGCGGGATTTGGCACAGATACGCAGTATTTT. It translates to CASSLAGFGTDTQYF. The V gene is TRBV7-3, the J gene TRBJ2-3, with D perhaps TRBD2 (6 bases). The germline V and J ends were trimmed by 3 bases and 1 base, with 11 bases remaining between them. Germline loops: CDR1 SGHTA, CDR2 FQGTGA. The CDR3 is 15 residues long.

As regards this clone: Other DNA sequences in this sample translate to the same CDR3. The chain is built from TRBV7-6 and TRBJ1-5; no reliable D call. This CDR3 region has 14 residues. Germline CDR1 is SGHVS and CDR2 is FNYEAQ. V lost 0 bases and J 3 bases, leaving 6 bases between the germline ends. The CDR3 sequence: CASSLASDNQPQHF. CDR3 in DNA: TGTGCCAGCAGCTTAGCGTCAGACAATCAGCCCCAGCATTTT. Full variable domain (remainder filled in from reference TRBV7-6 and TRBJ1-5): GAGVSQSPRYKVTKRGQDVALRCDPISGHVSLYWYRQALGQGPEFLTYFNYEAQQDKSGLPNDRFSAERPEGSISTLTIQRTEQRDSAMYRCASSLASDNQPQHFGDGTRLSIL.

The chain joins TRBV19 to TRBJ2-7; 7 nucleotides agree with TRBD2. This CDR3 comprises 16 residues. V gave up 3 bases and J gave up 0 bases; unmatched junction bases: 8. Germline V gives CDR1 LNHDA, CDR2 SQIVND (reference sequence). CDR3 coding DNA: TGTGCCAGTAGTATGAGGCGGGGAGGGTCCTCCTACGAGCAGTACTTC. Translating it yields CASSMRRGGSSYEQYF.

CDR3 in DNA: TGTGCCAGCAGCTTGGTGCAGTCAGCGGATTCACCCCTCCACTTT. It specifies CASSLVQSADSPLHF. The V call is TRBV5-6, the J call TRBJ1-6; D gene uncertain. V lost 0 bases and J lost 8, with 12 bases in between. Germline V gene lookup returns CDR1 SGHDT and CDR2 YYEEEE. The CDR3 is 15 residues long.

The table lists this clone with a few counts. The CDR3 coding sequence is TGCGCCAGCAGCCAAGCTATCGGGACAGGGGTTTATGGCTACACCTTC. Protein product: CASSQAIGTGVYGYTF. V usage is TRBV4-1 and J usage is TRBJ1-2; 10 bases line up with TRBD1. J lost 5 bases, V lost 1 base, and 7 bases had no gene match. This CDR3 spans 16 amino acids. The germline CDR1 and CDR2 sequences are MGHRA and YSYEKL.

The chain joins TRBV2 to TRBJ1-1; unclear D gene. The CDR3 loop spans 10 amino acids. The germline V and J ends were trimmed by 4 bases and 11 bases, with 8 bases remaining between them. Germline loops: CDR1 SNHLY, CDR2 FYNNEI. CDR3 nucleotide sequence: TGTGCCAGCAGTGGAATGAGGGCTTTCTTT. Its translation is CASSGMRAFF.

V gene TRBV10-1 combines with J gene TRBJ2-3; D call uncertain. The length of the CDR3 is 14 residues. Germline CDR1 and CDR2: WNHNN and SYGVQD (reference sequence). V was cut by 3 bases and J by 5 bases, with 12 bases left in between. The CDR3 protein is CASSESRLLDTQYF. Written as DNA, the CDR3 is TGCGCCAGCAGTGAATCCAGGCTGTTAGATACGCAGTATTTT.

J is TRBJ2-7 and V is TRBV11-3; no clear D gene. Germline assignment: CDR1 SGHNT and CDR2 YENEEA. The V end lost 1 base, the J end lost 1 base, and 11 bases lay between the germline ends. CDR3 length: 15 amino acids. The CDR3 here is CASSLGPFPSYEQYF. Here the CDR3 DNA reads TGTGCCAGCAGCTTAGGGCCTTTCCCTTCCTACGAGCAGTACTTC. The variable domain in full, completed from reference TRBV11-3 and TRBJ2-7, reads EAGVVQSPRYKIIEKKQPVAFWCNPISGHNTLYWYLQNLGQGPELLIRYENEEAVDDSQLPKDRFSAERLKGVDSTLKIQPAELGDSAVYLCASSLGPFPSYEQYFGPGTRLTVT.

This chain joins TRBV11-3 and TRBJ2-7, with 12 positions matching TRBD2. Germline V CDR1 and CDR2: SGHNT, YENEEA. V shed 3 bases and J 2 bases; nucleotides not matched to a gene: 5. There are 16 residues in the CDR3. CDR3 nucleotide sequence: TGTGCCAGCAGCTTTAAACGGACTAGCGGGACCTACGAGCAGTACTTC. This translates into CASSFKRTSGTYEQYF.

The rearrangement joins TRBV14 to TRBJ1-2, with 8 bases fitting TRBD1. CDR3 length: 15 amino acids. Germline CDR1 reads SGHDN; CDR2 reads FVKESK. The trim removed 0 bases at V and 7 bases at J, leaving 7 bases unmatched. In DNA form, the CDR3 reads TGTGCCAGCAGCCAAGACTGGACAGGGTGGGGTGGCTACACCTTC. This codes for CASSQDWTGWGGYTF.

This rearrangement joins TRBV16 to TRBJ1-2; perhaps TRBD1 as D (5 bases). Germline V gene sequence: CDR1 KGHSY, CDR2 FQNENV. This CDR3 has 16 residues. The ends were cut back, 0 bases at V and 6 bases at J, with 17 bases in the middle. CDR3 coding DNA: TGTGCCAGCAGCCAATCCGGTCCAGGGCATAGTGATGGCTACACCTTC. It specifies CASSQSGPGHSDGYTF.